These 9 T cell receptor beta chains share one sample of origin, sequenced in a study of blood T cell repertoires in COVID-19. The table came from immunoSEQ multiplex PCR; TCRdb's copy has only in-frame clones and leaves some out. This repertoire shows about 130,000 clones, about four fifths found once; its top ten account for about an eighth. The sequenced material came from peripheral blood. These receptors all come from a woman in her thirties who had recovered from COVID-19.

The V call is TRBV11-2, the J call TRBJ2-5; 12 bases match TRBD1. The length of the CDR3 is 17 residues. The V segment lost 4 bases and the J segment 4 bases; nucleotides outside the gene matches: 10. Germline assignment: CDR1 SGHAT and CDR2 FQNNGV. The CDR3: CASSSTGQGASTETQYF. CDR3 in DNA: TGTGCCAGCAGCTCCACGGGACAGGGGGCATCTACAGAGACCCAGTACTTC.

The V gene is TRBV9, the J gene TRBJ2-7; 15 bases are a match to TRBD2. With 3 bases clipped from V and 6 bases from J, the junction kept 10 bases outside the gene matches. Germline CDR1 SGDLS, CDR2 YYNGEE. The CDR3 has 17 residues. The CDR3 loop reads CASSAGLAGGHGGEQYF. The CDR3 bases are TGTGCCAGCAGCGCGGGACTAGCGGGAGGCCACGGGGGCGAGCAGTACTTC.

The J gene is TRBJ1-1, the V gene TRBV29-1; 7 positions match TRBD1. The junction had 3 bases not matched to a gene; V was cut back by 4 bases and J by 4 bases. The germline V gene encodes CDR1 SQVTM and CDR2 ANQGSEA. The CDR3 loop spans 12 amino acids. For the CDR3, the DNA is TGCAGCGTTGTTAACAGGGGCACTGAAGCTTTCTTT. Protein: CSVVNRGTEAFF.

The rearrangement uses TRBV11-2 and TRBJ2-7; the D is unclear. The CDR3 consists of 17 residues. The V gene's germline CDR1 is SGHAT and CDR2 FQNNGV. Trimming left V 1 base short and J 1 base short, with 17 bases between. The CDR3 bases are TGTGCCAGCAGCTTAGTGACTGTCCAATTAAGGTCCTACGAGCAGTACTTC. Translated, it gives CASSLVTVQLRSYEQYF.

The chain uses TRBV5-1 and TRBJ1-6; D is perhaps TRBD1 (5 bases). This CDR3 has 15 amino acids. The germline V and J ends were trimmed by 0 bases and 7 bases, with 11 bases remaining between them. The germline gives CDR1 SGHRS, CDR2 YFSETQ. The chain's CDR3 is CASSLGAGNNSPLHF. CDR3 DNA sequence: TGCGCCAGCAGCTTGGGGGCAGGGAACAATTCACCCCTCCACTTT.

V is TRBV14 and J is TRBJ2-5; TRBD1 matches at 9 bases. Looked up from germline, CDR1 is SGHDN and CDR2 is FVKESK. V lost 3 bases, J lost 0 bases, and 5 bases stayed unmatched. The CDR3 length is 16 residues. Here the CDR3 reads CASSHYGTGHQETQYF. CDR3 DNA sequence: TGTGCCAGCAGCCATTACGGGACAGGGCACCAAGAGACCCAGTACTTC.

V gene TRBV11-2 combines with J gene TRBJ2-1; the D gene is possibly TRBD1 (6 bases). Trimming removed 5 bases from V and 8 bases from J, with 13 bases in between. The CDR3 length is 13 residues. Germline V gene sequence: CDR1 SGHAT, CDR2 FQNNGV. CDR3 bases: TGTGCCAGCAGCCCACAGGGTAACCATGAGCAGTTCTTC. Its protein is CASSPQGNHEQFF.

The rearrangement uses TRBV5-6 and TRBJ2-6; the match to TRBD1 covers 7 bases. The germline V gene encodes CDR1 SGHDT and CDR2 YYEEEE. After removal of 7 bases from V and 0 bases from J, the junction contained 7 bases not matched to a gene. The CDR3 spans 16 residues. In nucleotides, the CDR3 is TGTGCCAGCGCCACAGGGGCTGGCTCTGGGGCCAACGTCCTGACTTTC. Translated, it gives CASATGAGSGANVLTF. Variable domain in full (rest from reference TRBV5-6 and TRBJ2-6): DAGVTQSPTHLIKTRGQQVTLRCSPKSGHDTVSWYQQALGQGPQFIFQYYEEEERQRGNFPDRFSGHQFPNYSSELNVNALLLGDSALYLCASATGAGSGANVLTFGAGSRLTVL.

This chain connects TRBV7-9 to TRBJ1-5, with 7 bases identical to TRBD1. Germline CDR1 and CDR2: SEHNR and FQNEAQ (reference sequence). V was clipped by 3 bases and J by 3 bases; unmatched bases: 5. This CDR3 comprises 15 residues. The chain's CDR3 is CASSFGTAHNQPQHF. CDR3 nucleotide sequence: TGTGCCAGCAGCTTCGGGACAGCCCACAATCAGCCCCAGCATTTT.